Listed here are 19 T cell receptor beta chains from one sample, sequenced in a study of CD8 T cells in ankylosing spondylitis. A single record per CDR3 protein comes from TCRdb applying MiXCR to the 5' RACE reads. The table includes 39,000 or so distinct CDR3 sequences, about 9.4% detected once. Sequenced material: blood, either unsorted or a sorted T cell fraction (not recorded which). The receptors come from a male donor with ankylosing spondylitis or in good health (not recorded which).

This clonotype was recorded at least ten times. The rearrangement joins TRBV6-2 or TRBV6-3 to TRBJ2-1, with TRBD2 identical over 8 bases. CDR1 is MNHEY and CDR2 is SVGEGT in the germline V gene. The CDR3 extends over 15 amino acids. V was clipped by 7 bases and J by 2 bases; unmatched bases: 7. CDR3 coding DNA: TGTGCCAGCAACTCCGGGGGGGAGGCCTACAATGAGCAGTTCTTC. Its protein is CASNSGGEAYNEQFF.

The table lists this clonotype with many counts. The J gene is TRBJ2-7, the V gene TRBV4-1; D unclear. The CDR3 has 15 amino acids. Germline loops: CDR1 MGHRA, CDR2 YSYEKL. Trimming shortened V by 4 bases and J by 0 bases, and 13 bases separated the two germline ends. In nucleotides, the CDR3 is TGCGCCAGCAGCCTAGAGCCATCCCCCTCCTACGAGCAGTACTTC. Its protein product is CASSLEPSPSYEQYF.

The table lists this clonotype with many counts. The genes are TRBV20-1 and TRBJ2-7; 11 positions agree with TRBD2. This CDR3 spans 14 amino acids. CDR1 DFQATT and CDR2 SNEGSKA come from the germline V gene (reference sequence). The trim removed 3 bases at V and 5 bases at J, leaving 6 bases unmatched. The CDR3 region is CSASPVTSGNEQYF. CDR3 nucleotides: TGCAGTGCTAGCCCCGTGACTAGCGGGAACGAGCAGTACTTC.

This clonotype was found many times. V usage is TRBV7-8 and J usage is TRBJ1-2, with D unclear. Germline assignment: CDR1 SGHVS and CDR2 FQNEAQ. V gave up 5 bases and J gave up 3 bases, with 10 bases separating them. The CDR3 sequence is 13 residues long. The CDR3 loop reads CASSQIEDYGYTF. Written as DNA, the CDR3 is TGTGCCAGCAGCCAGATAGAAGACTATGGCTACACCTTC.

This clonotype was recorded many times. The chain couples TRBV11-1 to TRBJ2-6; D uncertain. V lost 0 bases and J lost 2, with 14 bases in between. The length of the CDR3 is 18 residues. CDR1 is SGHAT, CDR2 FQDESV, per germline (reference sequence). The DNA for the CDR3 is TGTGCCAGCAGCTTAGCCGTTTCCTCAATAACTGGGGCCAACGTCCTGACTTTC. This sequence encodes CASSLAVSSITGANVLTF. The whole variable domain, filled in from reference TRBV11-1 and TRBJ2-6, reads EAEVAQSPRYKITEKSQAVAFWCDPISGHATLYWYRQILGQGPELLVQFQDESVVDDSQLPKDRFSAERLKGVDSTLKIQPAELGDSAMYLCASSLAVSSITGANVLTFGAGSRLTVL.

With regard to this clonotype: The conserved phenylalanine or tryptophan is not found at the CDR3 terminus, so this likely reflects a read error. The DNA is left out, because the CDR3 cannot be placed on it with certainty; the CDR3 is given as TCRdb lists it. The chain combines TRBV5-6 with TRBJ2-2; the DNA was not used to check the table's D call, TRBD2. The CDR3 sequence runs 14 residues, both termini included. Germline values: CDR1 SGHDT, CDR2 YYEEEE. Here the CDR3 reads CASSFGESTGELFL.

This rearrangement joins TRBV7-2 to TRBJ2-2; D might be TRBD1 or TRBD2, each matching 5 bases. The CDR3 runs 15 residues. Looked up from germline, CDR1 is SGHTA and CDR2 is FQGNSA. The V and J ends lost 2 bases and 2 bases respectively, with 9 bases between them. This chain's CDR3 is CASSLRGVNTGELFF. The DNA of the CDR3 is TGTGCCAGCAGCTTAAGAGGGGTTAACACCGGGGAGCTGTTTTTT.

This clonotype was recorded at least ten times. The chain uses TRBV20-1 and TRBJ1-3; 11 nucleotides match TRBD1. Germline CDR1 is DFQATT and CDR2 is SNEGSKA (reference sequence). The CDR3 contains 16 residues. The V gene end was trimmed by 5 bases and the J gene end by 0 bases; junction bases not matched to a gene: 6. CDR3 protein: CSASDRGLSSGNTIYF. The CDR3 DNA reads TGCAGTGCTTCGGACAGGGGGCTTTCCTCTGGAAACACCATATATTTT.

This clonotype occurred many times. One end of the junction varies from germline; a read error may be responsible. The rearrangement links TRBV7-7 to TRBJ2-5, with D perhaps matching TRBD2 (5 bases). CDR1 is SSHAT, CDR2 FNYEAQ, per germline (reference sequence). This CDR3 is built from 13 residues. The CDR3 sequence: CASSLEGRETQYF. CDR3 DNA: TGTGCTAGCAGCTTAGAGGGCCGGGAGACCCAGTACTTC.

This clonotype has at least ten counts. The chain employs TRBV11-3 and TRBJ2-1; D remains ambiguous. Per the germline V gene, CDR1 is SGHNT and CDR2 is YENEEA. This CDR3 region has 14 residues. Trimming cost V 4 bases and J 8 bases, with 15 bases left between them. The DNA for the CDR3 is TGTGCCAGCAGCTCGCAGTACCCGCCCTATGAGCAGTTCTTC. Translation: CASSSQYPPYEQFF.

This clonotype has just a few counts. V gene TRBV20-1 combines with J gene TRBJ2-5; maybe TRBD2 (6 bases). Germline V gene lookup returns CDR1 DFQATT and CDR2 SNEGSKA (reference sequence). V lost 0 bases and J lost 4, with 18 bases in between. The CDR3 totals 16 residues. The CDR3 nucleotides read TGCAGTGCTAGAGATTTCGGGCGGGATCGCGGAGAGACCCAGTACTTC. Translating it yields CSARDFGRDRGETQYF.

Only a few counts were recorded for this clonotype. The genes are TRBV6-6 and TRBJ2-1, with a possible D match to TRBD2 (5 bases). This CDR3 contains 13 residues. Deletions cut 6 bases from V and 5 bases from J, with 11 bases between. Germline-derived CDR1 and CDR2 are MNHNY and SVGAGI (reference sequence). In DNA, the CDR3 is TGTGCCAGCAGACCGGGGTTGCACAATGAGCAGTTCTTC. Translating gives CASRPGLHNEQFF.

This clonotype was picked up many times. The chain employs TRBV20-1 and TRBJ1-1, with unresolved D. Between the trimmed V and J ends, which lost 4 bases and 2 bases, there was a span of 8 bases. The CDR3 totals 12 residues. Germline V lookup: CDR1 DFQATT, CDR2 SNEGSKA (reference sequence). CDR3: CSATSVNTEAFF. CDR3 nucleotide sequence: TGCAGTGCTACCAGCGTCAACACTGAAGCTTTCTTT.

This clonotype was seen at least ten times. The CDR3 loop is CASRRTGREGLYEQYF. The CDR3 bases are TGTGCCAGCAGGCGAACGGGCCGGGAGGGCCTCTACGAGCAGTACTTC. The chain employs TRBV27 and TRBJ2-7; TRBD2 aligns across 8 bases. The J segment lost 3 bases and the V segment lost 6 bases, leaving 13 bases of the junction unmatched. The germline CDR1 and CDR2 sequences are MNHEY and SMNVEV (reference sequence). The CDR3 runs to 16 residues.

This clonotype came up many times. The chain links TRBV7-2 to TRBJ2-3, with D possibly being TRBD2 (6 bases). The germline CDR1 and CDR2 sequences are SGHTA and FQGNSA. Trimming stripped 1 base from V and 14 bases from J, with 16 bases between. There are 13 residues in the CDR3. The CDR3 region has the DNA TGTGCCAGCAGCTTAGAAGAAGGGACTCCTCGGTATTTT. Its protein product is CASSLEEGTPRYF. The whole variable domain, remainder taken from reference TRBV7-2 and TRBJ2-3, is GAGVSQSPSNKVTEKGKDVELRCDPISGHTALYWYRQSLGQGLEFLIYFQGNSAPDKSGLPSDRFSAERTGGSVSTLTIQRTQQEDSAVYLCASSLEEGTPRYFGPGTRLTVL.

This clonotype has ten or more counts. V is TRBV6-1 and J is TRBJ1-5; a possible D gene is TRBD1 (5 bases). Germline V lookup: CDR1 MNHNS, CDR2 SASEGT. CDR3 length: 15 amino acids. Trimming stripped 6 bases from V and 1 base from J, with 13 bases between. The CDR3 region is CASRTLAGSNQPQHF. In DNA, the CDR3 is TGTGCCAGCAGGACCTTGGCAGGGAGCAATCAGCCCCAGCATTTT.

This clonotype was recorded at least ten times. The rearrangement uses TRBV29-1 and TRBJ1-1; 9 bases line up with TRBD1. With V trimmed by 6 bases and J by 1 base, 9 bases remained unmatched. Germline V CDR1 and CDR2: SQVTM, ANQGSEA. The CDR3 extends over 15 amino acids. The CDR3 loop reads CSVATGGSGNTEAFF. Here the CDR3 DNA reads TGCAGCGTAGCCACAGGGGGCTCTGGGAACACTGAAGCTTTCTTT.

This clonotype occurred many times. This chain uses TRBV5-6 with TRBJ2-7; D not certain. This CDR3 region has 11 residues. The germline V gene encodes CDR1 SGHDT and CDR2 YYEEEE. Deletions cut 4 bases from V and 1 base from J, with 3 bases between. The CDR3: CASSHSYEQYF. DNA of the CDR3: TGTGCCAGCAGCCATTCCTACGAGCAGTACTTC.

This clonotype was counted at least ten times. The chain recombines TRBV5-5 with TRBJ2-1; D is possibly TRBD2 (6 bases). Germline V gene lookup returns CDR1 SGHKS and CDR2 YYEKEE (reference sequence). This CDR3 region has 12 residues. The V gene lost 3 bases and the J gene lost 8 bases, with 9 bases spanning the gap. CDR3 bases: TGTGCCAGCAGCTCTAGCGACTATGAGCAGTTCTTC. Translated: CASSSSDYEQFF.